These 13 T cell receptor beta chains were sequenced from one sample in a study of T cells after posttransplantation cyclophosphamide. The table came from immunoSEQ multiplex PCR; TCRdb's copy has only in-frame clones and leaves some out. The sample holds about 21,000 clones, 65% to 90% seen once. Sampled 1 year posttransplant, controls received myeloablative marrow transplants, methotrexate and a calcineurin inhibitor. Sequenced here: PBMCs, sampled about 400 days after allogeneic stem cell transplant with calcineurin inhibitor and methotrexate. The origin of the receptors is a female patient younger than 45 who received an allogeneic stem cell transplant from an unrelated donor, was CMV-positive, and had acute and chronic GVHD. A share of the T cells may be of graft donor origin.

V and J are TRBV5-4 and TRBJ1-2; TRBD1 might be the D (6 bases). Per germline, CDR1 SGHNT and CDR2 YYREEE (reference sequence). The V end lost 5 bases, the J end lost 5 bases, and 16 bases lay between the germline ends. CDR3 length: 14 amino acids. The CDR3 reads CASRLPGHQYGYTF. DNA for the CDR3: TGTGCCAGCAGGTTACCGGGACATCAGTATGGCTACACCTTC.

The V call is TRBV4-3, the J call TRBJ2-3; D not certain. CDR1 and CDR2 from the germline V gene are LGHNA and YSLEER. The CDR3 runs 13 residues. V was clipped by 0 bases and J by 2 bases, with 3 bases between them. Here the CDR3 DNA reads TGCGCCAGCAGCCAAGATTACACAGATACGCAGTATTTT. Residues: CASSQDYTDTQYF.

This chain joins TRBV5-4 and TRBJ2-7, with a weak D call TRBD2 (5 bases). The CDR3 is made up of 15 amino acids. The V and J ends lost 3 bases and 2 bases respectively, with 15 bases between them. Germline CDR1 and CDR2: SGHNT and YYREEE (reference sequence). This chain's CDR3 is CASSSQTGLAYEQYF. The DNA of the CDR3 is TGTGCCAGCAGCTCCCAAACGGGGTTAGCCTACGAGCAGTACTTC. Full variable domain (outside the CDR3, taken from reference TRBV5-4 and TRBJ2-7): ETGVTQSPTHLIKTRGQQVTLRCSSQSGHNTVSWYQQALGQGPQFIFQYYREEENGRGNFPPRFSGLQFPNYSSELNVNALELDDSALYLCASSSQTGLAYEQYFGPGTRLTVT.

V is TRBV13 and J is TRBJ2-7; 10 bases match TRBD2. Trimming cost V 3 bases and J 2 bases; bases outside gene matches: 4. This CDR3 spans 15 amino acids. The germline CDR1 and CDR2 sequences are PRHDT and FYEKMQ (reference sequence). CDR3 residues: CASSFSGRKPYEQYF. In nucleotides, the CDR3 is TGTGCCAGCAGCTTTAGCGGGAGGAAGCCCTACGAGCAGTACTTC.

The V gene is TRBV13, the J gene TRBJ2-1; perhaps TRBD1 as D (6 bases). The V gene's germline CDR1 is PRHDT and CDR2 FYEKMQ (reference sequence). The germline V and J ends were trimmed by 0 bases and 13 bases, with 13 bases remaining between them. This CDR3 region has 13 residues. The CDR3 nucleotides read TGTGCCAGCAGCTTAGGAGGGACAAGGGCCCAGTTCTTC. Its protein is CASSLGGTRAQFF.

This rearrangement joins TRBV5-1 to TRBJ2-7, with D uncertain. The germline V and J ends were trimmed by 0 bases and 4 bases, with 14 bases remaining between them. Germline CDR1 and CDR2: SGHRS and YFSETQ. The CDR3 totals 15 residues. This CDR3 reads CASSLGVGRRYEQYF. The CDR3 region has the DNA TGCGCCAGCAGCTTGGGGGTGGGCAGGCGATACGAGCAGTACTTC.

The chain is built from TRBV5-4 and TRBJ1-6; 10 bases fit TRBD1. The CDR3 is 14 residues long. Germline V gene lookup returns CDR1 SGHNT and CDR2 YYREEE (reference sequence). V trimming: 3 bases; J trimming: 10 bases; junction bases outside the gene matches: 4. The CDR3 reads CASSSGQGSSPLHF. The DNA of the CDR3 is TGTGCCAGCAGCTCGGGACAGGGGAGCTCACCCCTCCACTTT.

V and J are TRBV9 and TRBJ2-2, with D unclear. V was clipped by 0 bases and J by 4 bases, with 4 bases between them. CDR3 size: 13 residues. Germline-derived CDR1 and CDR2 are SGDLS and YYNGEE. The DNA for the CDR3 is TGTGCCAGCAGCGTAGGGGCCACCGGGGAGCTGTTTTTT. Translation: CASSVGATGELFF.

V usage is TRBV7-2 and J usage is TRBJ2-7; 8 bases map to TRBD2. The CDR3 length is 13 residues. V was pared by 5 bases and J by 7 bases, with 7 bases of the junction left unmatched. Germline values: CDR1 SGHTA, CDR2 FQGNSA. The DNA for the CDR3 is TGTGCCAGCAGCACCAGGACTAGCCGGGAGCAGTACTTC. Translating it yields CASSTRTSREQYF.

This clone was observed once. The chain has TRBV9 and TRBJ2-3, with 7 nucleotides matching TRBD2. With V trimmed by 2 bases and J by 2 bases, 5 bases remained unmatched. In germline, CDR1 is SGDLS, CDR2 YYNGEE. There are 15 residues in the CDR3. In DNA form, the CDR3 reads TGTGCCAGCAGCGTGGCTAGCGGCTACACAGATACGCAGTATTTT. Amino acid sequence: CASSVASGYTDTQYF.

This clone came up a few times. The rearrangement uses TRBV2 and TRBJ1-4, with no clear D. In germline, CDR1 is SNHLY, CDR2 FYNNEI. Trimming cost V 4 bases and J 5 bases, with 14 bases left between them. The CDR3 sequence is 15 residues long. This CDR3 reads CASSGRGRLNEKLFF. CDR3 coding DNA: TGTGCCAGCAGTGGACGAGGCAGACTCAATGAAAAACTGTTTTTT.

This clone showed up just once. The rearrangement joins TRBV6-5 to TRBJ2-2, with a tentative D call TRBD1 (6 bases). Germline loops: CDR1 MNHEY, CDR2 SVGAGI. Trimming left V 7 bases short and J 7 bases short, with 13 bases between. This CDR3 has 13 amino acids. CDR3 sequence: CASTEIGGGELFF. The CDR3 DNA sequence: TGTGCCAGCACCGAGATAGGGGGCGGGGAGCTGTTTTTT.

The DNA for the CDR3 is TGTGCCAGCAGCGTCCTCGGGGCAGGGGGCGGCGAGCAGTACTTC. As protein: CASSVLGAGGGEQYF. This sequence joins TRBV6-1 and TRBJ2-7; 8 nucleotides agree with TRBD1. This CDR3 region has 15 residues. Germline lookup yields CDR1 MNHNS and CDR2 SASEGT. V lost 6 bases and J lost 6; bases outside the gene matches: 13.